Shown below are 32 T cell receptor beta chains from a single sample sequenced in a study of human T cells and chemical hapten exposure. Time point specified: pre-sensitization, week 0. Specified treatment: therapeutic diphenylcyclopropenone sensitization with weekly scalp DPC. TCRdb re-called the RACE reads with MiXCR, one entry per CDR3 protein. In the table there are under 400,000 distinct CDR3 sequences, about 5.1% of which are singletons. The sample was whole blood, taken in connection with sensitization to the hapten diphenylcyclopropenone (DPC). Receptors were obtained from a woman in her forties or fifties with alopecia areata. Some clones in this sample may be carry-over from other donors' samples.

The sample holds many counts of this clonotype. The chain's CDR3 is CASSFTILTGRLTQPQHF. CDR3 nucleotide sequence: TGTGCCAGCAGCTTTACCATTCTTACGGGACGGTTAACTCAGCCCCAGCATTTT. The V and J genes are TRBV7-2 and TRBJ1-5; possibly TRBD1 for D (5 bases). Germline assignment: CDR1 SGHTA and CDR2 FQGNSA. The CDR3 is 18 amino acids. V was trimmed by 3 bases and J by 6 bases, leaving 24 bases between them.

In nucleotides, the CDR3 is TGCGCCAGCAGCTTGGAAGCAGGGAGTCGCCACGAGCAGTACTTC. Encoded protein: CASSLEAGSRHEQYF. The gene calls are TRBV5-1 and TRBJ2-7, with D perhaps matching TRBD1 or TRBD2 (5 bases each). V shed 0 bases and J shed 5 bases, with 15 bases lying between them. CDR3 length: 15 amino acids. In germline, CDR1 is SGHRS, CDR2 YFSETQ.

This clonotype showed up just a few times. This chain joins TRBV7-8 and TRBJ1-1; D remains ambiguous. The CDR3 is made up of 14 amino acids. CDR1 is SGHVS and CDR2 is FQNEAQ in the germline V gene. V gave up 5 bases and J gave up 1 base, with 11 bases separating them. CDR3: CASSNYRENTEAFF. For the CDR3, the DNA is TGTGCCAGCAGCAACTACAGAGAGAACACTGAAGCTTTCTTT.

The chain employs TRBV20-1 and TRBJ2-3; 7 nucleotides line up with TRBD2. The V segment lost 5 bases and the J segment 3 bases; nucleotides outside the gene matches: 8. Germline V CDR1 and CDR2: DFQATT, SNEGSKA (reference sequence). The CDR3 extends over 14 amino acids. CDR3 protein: CSAPGGGRTDTQYF. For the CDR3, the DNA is TGCAGTGCTCCAGGCGGCGGGAGAACAGATACGCAGTATTTT.

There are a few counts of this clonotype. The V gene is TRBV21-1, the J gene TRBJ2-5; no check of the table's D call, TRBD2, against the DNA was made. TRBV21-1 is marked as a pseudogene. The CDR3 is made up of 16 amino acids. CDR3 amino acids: CASSKAEREAGKTQYF. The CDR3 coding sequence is TGTGCCAGCAGCAAAGCGGAGCGGGAGGCGGGAAAGACCCAGTACTTC.

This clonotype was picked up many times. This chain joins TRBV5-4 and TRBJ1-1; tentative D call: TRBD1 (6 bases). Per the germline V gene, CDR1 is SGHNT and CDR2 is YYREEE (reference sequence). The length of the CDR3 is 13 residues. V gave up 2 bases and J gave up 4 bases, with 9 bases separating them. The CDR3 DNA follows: TGTGCCAGCAGCTTCGAGGGGGTCACTGAAGCTTTCTTT. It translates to CASSFEGVTEAFF.

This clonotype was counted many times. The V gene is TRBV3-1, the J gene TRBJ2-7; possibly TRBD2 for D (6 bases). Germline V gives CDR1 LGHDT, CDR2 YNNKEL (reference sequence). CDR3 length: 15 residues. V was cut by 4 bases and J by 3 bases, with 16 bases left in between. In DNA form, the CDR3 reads TGTGCCAGCAGCCCCACGGGCGGGGTTGGCTACGAGCAGTACTTC. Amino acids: CASSPTGGVGYEQYF.

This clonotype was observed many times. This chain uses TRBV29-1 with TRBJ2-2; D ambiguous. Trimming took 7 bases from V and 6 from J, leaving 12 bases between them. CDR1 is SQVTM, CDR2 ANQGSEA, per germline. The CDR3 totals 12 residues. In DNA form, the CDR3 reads TGCAGCGCTGTGGCCCACTCCGGGGAGCTGTTTTTT. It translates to CSAVAHSGELFF.

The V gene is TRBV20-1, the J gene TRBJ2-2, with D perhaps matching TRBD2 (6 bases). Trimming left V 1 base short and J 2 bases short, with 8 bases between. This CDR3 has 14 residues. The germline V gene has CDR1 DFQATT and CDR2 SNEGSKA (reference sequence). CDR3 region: CSARVRGNTGELFF. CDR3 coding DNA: TGCAGTGCTAGAGTGCGGGGAAACACCGGGGAGCTGTTTTTT.

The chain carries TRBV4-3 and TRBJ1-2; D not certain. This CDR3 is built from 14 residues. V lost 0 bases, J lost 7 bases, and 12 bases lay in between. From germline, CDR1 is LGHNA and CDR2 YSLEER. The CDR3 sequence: CASSQDGNTGGYTF. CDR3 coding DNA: TGCGCCAGCAGCCAAGACGGGAACACGGGTGGCTACACCTTC.

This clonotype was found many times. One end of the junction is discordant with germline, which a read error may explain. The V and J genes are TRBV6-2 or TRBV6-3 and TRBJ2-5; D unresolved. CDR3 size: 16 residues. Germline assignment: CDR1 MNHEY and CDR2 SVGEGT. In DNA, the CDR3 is TGTGCCAGCAGTTACAACACACAGTTCCTCCAAGGGACCCAGTACTTC. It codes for CASSYNTQFLQGTQYF.

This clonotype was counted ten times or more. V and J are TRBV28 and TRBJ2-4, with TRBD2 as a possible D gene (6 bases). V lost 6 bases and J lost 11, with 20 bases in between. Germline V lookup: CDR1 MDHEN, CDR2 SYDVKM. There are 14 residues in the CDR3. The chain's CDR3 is CASRAGGRPTVQYF. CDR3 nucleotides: TGTGCCAGCAGGGCCGGGGGACGGCCCACCGTTCAGTACTTC.

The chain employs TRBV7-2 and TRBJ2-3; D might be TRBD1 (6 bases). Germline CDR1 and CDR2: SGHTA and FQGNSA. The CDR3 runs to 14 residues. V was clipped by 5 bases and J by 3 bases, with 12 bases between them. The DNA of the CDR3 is TGTGCCAGCAGCCGCAGGACAGTAACAGATACGCAGTATTTT. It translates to CASSRRTVTDTQYF.

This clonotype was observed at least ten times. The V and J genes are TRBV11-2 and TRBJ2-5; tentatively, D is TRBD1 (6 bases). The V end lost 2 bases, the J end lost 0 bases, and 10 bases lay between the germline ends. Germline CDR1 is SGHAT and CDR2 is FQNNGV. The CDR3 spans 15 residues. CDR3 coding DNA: TGTGCCAGCAGCTTAAGTCAGGGGTACCAAGAGACCCAGTACTTC. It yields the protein CASSLSQGYQETQYF.

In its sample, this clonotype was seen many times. In DNA form, the CDR3 reads TGTGCCAGCAGCGCGAGCGGGGCCTACACAGATACGCAGTATTTT. Protein: CASSASGAYTDTQYF. V gene TRBV9 combines with J gene TRBJ2-3; 7 bases are shared with TRBD2. The CDR3 has 15 residues. After removal of 3 bases from V and 2 bases from J, the junction contained 6 bases not matched to a gene. The germline V gene encodes CDR1 SGDLS and CDR2 YYNGEE.

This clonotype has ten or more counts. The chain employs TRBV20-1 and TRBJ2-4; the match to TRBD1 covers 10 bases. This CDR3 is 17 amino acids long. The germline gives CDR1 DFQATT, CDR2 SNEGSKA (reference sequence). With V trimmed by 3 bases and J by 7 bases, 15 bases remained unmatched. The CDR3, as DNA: TGCAGTGCTAGGGAACCAAGGACAGGGGGGGTTTGGAACATTCAGTACTTC. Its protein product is CSAREPRTGGVWNIQYF.

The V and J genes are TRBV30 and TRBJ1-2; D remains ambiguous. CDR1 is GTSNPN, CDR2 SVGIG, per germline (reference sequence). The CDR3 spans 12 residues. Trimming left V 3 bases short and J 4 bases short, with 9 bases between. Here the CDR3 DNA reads TGTGCCTGGAGCATCGGATCCTATGGCTACACCTTC. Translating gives CAWSIGSYGYTF.

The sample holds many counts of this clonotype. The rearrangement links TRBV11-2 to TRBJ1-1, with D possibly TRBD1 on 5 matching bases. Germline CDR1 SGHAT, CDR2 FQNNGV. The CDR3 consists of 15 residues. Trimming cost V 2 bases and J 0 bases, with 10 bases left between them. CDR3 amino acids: CASSLLEGLNTEAFF. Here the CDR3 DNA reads TGTGCCAGCAGCTTATTGGAGGGACTGAACACTGAAGCTTTCTTT.

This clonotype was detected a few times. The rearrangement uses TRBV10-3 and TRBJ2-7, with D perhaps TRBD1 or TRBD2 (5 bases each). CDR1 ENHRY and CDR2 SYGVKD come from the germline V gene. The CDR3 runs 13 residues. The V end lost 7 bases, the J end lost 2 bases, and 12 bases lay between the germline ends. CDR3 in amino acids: CAINRDDTYEQYF. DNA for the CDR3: TGTGCCATCAATCGGGACGATACCTACGAGCAGTACTTC.

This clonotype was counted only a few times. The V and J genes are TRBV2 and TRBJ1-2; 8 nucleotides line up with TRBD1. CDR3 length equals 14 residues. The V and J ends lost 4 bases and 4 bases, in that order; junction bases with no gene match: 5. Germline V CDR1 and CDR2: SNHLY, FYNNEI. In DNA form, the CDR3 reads TGTGCCAGCAGTGCGGACAGGGCCGGCTATGGCTACACCTTC. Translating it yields CASSADRAGYGYTF.

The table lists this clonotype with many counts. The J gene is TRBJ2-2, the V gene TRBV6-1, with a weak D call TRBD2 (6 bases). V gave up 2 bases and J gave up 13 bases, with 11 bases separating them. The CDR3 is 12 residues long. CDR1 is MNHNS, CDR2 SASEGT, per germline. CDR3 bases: TGTGCCAGCAGTGAAAGGAGGGTAGGGCTGTTTTTT. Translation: CASSERRVGLFF.

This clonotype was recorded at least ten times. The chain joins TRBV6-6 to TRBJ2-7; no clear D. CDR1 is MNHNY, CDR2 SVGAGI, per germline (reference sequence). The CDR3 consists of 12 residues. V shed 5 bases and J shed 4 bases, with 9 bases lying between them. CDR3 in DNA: TGTGCCAGCAGTACAACGGAGTACGAGCAGTACTTC. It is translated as CASSTTEYEQYF.

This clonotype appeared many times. Here the CDR3 reads CASSTIGSTGELFF. The DNA of the CDR3 is TGCGCCAGCAGTACGATTGGCAGCACCGGGGAGCTGTTTTTT. The chain uses TRBV5-1 and TRBJ2-2; no definite D call. Trimming removed 5 bases at V and 4 bases at J, with 12 bases between. This CDR3 has 14 amino acids. Per the germline V gene, CDR1 is SGHRS and CDR2 is YFSETQ.

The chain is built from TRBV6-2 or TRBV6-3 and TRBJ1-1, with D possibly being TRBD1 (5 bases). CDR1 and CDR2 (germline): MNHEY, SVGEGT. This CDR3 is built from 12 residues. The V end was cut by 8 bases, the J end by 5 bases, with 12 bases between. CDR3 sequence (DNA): TGTGCCAGCGTTGGGGGGTCGACTGAAGCTTTCTTT. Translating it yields CASVGGSTEAFF.

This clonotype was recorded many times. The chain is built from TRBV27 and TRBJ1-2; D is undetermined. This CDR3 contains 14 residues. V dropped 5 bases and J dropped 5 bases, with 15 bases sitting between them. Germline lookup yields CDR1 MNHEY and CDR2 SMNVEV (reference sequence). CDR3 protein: CASSPLIAPYGYTF. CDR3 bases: TGTGCCAGCAGTCCCTTAATCGCGCCTTATGGCTACACCTTC.

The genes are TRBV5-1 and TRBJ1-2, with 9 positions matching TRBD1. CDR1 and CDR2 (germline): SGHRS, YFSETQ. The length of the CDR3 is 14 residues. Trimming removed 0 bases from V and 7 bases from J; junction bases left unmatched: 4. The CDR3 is CASSLAQGAVGYTF. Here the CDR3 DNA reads TGCGCCAGCAGCTTGGCACAGGGGGCGGTTGGCTACACCTTC.

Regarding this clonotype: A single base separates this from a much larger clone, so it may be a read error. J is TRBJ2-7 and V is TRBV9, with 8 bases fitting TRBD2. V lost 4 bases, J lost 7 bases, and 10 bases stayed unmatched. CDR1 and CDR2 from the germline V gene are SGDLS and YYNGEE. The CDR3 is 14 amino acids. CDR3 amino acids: CASSPPGLEGEQYF. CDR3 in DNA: TGTGCCAGCAGCCCCCCGGGACTAGAGGGAGAGCAGTACTTC.

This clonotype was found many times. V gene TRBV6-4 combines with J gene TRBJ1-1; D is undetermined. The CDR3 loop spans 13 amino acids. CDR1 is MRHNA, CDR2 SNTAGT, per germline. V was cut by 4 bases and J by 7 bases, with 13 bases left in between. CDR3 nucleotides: TGTGCCAGCAGTGTAACGTTACAGAGTGAAGCTTTCTTT. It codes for CASSVTLQSEAFF.

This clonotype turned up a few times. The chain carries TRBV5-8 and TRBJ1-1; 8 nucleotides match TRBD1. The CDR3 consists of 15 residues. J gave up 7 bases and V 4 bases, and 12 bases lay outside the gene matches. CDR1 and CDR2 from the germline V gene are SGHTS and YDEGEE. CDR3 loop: CASSTLDRATHEAFF. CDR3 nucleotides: TGTGCCAGCAGCACGCTGGACAGGGCGACGCATGAAGCTTTCTTT.

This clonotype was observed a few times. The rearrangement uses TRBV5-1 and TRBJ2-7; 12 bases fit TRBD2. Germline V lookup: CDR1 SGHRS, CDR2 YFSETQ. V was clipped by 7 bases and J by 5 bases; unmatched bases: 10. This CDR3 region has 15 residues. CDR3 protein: CASHLTSGGTNEQYF. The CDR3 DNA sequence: TGCGCCAGCCACTTGACTAGCGGGGGAACTAACGAGCAGTACTTC. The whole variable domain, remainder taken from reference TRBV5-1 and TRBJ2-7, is KAGVTQTPRYLIKTRGQQVTLSCSPISGHRSVSWYQQTPGQGLQFLFEYFSETQRNKGNFPGRFSGRQFSNSRSEMNVSTLELGDSALYLCASHLTSGGTNEQYFGPGTRLTVT.

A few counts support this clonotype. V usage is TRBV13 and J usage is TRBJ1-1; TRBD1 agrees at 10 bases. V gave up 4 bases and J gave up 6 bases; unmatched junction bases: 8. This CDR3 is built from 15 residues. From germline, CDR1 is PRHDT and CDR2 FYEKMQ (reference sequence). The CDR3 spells CASSSRDRGTAEAFF. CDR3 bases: TGTGCCAGCAGCTCAAGGGACAGGGGAACGGCTGAAGCTTTCTTT.

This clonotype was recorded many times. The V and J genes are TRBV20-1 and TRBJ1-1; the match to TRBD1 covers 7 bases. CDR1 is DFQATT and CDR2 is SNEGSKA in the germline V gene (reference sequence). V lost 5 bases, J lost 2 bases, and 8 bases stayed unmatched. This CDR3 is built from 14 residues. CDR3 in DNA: TGCAGTGCTCCCCCGGGACAGAAAAACACTGAAGCTTTCTTT. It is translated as CSAPPGQKNTEAFF.